A single sample is the source of the 26 T cell receptor beta chains below, sequenced in a study of CD8+ T cells in alopecia areata (dated by TCRdb to the late 2010s). The treatment or condition label corresponds to: oral pan-JAK inhibitor, 5-10 mg twice daily. The receptor library was made with the immunoSEQ multiplex PCR assay. RNA was extracted from all samples and reverse transcribed into cDNA, which served as template for TCR sequencing. Here the immuneACCESS table is served through TCRdb, limited to in-frame sequences with V and J called. Missing clones are a known gap in these copies; in checked studies unresolved V genes cover under half, and the rest lacks a known reason. This sample comprises about 170,000 clones, about 61% of them detected only once. 16% of the sample is in the top ten clones. Sequences were derived from CD4+ T cells sorted from blood, sampled at approximately week 56, from a patient treated with tofacitinib. These receptors were collected from a human donor with alopecia areata.

The gene calls are TRBV5-6 and TRBJ2-5, with no clear D. This CDR3 has 14 amino acids. The germline CDR1 and CDR2 sequences are SGHDT and YYEEEE. Trimming shortened V by 1 base and J by 2 bases, and 9 bases separated the two germline ends. CDR3 region: CASSLLTPQETQYF. DNA of the CDR3: TGTGCCAGCAGCTTGCTTACGCCACAAGAGACCCAGTACTTC.

This chain uses TRBV4-1 with TRBJ2-5, with no clear D. This CDR3 comprises 13 residues. V was clipped by 6 bases and J by 5 bases, with 13 bases between them. The germline gives CDR1 MGHRA, CDR2 YSYEKL. The DNA for the CDR3 is TGCGCCAGCAGACATGAGTTCTTTGAGACCCAGTACTTC. Translated: CASRHEFFETQYF.

The chain employs TRBV29-1 and TRBJ1-4, with D perhaps TRBD1 (5 bases). This CDR3 is 11 amino acids long. V was cut by 7 bases and J by 5 bases, with 8 bases left in between. Germline loops: CDR1 SQVTM, CDR2 ANQGSEA. The CDR3, as DNA: TGCAGCGCAGGGTTCAATGAAAAACTGTTTTTT. Its translation: CSAGFNEKLFF.

CDR3 in DNA: TGTGCCAGCAGGGGGACAGCGATCTATGGCTACACCTTC. This translates into CASRGTAIYGYTF. The chain employs TRBV6-5 and TRBJ1-2, with 7 bases aligning to TRBD1. CDR1 is MNHEY, CDR2 SVGAGI, per germline. J lost 4 bases, V lost 6 bases, and 5 bases had no gene match. This CDR3 comprises 13 residues.

A few counts support this clone. The chain is built from TRBV29-1 and TRBJ2-7, with 9 nucleotides matching TRBD1. The junction had 13 bases not matched to a gene; V was cut back by 6 bases and J by 4 bases. The CDR3 runs 15 residues. Germline assignment: CDR1 SQVTM and CDR2 ANQGSEA. In DNA form, the CDR3 reads TGCAGCGTCCGGCGGCCGGGACAGGGTCTTTACGAGCAGTACTTC. This codes for CSVRRPGQGLYEQYF.

This chain uses TRBV4-1 with TRBJ1-2, with 9 bases lining up with TRBD1. Per germline, CDR1 MGHRA and CDR2 YSYEKL. The CDR3 is 16 residues long. V shed 2 bases, J shed 6 bases, and the junction held 10 bases outside the gene matches. Written as DNA, the CDR3 is TGCGCCAGCAGCCAACCGTTCCGGGACAGGGTCGATGGCTACACCTTC. It translates to CASSQPFRDRVDGYTF.

The chain employs TRBV18 and TRBJ1-6; no definite D call. This CDR3 spans 13 amino acids. Trimming took off 3 bases at V and 7 bases at J, with 7 bases between the two ends. CDR1 is KGHSH and CDR2 is LQKENI in the germline V gene. The CDR3 sequence: CASSPQQNSPLHF. As DNA, the CDR3 is TGTGCCAGCTCACCTCAACAGAATTCACCCCTCCACTTT. The full variable domain, completed using reference TRBV18 and TRBJ1-6, is NAGVMQNPRHLVRRRGQEARLRCSPMKGHSHVYWYRQLPEEGLKFMVYLQKENIIDESGMPKERFSAEFPKEGPSILRIQQVVRGDSAAYFCASSPQQNSPLHFGNGTRLTVT.

The chain carries TRBV5-4 and TRBJ2-3; D ambiguous. The CDR3 runs 16 residues. From germline, CDR1 is SGHNT and CDR2 YYREEE (reference sequence). The ends were cut back, 0 bases at V and 1 base at J, with 12 bases in the middle. CDR3 protein: CASSLGAWAGTDTQYF. The DNA of the CDR3 is TGTGCCAGCAGCTTGGGGGCCTGGGCGGGCACAGATACGCAGTATTTT. The whole variable domain, filled in from reference TRBV5-4 and TRBJ2-3, reads ETGVTQSPTHLIKTRGQQVTLRCSSQSGHNTVSWYQQALGQGPQFIFQYYREEENGRGNFPPRFSGLQFPNYSSELNVNALELDDSALYLCASSLGAWAGTDTQYFGPGTRLTVL.

This clone appeared a few times. The chain is built from TRBV27 and TRBJ1-5, with 8 bases fitting TRBD1. CDR1 is MNHEY, CDR2 SMNVEV, per germline (reference sequence). The CDR3 spans 18 residues. V dropped 4 bases and J dropped 4; count of bases not matched to a gene: 15. The CDR3 loop reads CASSSLSGTGDFNQPQHF. The CDR3 nucleotides are TGTGCCAGCAGTTCACTGTCCGGGACAGGCGATTTTAATCAGCCCCAGCATTTT.

This chain joins TRBV2 and TRBJ1-2, with D possibly matching TRBD1 (6 bases). V was pared by 5 bases and J by 4 bases, with 14 bases between. The CDR3 consists of 14 residues. Germline V gene data show CDR1 as SNHLY and CDR2 as FYNNEI. CDR3 bases: TGTGCCAGCAGTCTACTGGGACACACCTATGGCTACACCTTC. Amino acids: CASSLLGHTYGYTF.

This clone was recorded a few times. The rearrangement links TRBV5-1 to TRBJ2-3; 7 bases line up with TRBD1. The length of the CDR3 is 15 residues. Trimming at V came to 5 bases and at J to 2 bases, leaving 8 bases not matched to a gene. CDR1 and CDR2 from the germline V gene are SGHRS and YFSETQ. DNA of the CDR3: TGCGCCAGCAGAGGGACAGTCCCCAACACAGATACGCAGTATTTT. Translated, it gives CASRGTVPNTDTQYF.

In regard to this clone: The same CDR3 also results from other DNA sequences found in this sample. CDR3: CASSPSAANYGYTF. In DNA form, the CDR3 reads TGCGCCAGCAGCCCCTCAGCGGCCAACTATGGCTACACCTTC. The chain is built from TRBV4-1 and TRBJ1-2; D call uncertain. Germline-derived CDR1 and CDR2 are MGHRA and YSYEKL. The ends were cut back, 4 bases at V and 2 bases at J, with 11 bases in the middle. This CDR3 region has 14 residues.

The J gene is TRBJ2-1, the V gene TRBV7-9; TRBD2 might be the D (8 bases). The CDR3 loop spans 15 amino acids. CDR1 is SEHNR and CDR2 is FQNEAQ in the germline V gene (reference sequence). The ends were cut back, 3 bases at V and 8 bases at J, with 17 bases in the middle. For the CDR3, the DNA is TGTGCCAGCAGCTTTATAAGGGGGCGGGAGGATGAGCAGTTCTTC. As protein: CASSFIRGREDEQFF.

The chain carries TRBV25-1 and TRBJ2-1; no firm D call. V was pared by 4 bases and J by 8 bases, with 6 bases between. Germline V gives CDR1 MGHDK, CDR2 SYGVNS. The CDR3 runs 11 residues. This CDR3 reads CASSVWDEQFF. DNA for the CDR3: TGTGCCAGCAGTGTGTGGGATGAGCAGTTCTTC.

In this sample, this clone turned up a few times. The chain links TRBV6-6 to TRBJ1-2; D is uncertain. The CDR3 loop spans 12 amino acids. Germline V gene sequence: CDR1 MNHNY, CDR2 SVGAGI (reference sequence). V was shortened by 5 bases and J by 3 bases, with 7 bases between the two germline ends. The CDR3 reads CASSVGYYGYTF. DNA of the CDR3: TGTGCCAGCAGTGTCGGTTACTATGGCTACACCTTC.

The rearrangement links TRBV29-1 to TRBJ1-2, with D possibly being TRBD1 (5 bases). The CDR3 spans 13 residues. Trimming removed 6 bases at V and 5 bases at J, with 16 bases between. Per germline, CDR1 SQVTM and CDR2 ANQGSEA. The CDR3 nucleotides read TGCAGCGTCCACAACGGGGGAGGGTATGGCTACACCTTC. Amino acids: CSVHNGGGYGYTF.

This sequence joins TRBV5-5 and TRBJ2-6, with no clear D. Trimming removed 5 bases at V and 0 bases at J, with 15 bases between. The CDR3 totals 17 residues. Germline V gene data show CDR1 as SGHKS and CDR2 as YYEKEE (reference sequence). For the CDR3, the DNA is TGTGCCAGCAGACGATTCTCGGACCGCTCTGGGGCCAACGTCCTGACTTTC. This encodes CASRRFSDRSGANVLTF.

The chain employs TRBV2 and TRBJ2-7; TRBD2 matches at 7 bases. V shed 7 bases, J shed 0 bases, and the junction held 0 bases outside the gene matches. There are 12 residues in the CDR3. Germline-derived CDR1 and CDR2 are SNHLY and FYNNEI. CDR3: CASTSGSYEQYF. DNA of the CDR3: TGTGCCAGCACTAGCGGCTCCTACGAGCAGTACTTC.

The chain is built from TRBV6-5 and TRBJ1-6; 7 bases fit TRBD1. The CDR3 length is 13 residues. From germline, CDR1 is MNHEY and CDR2 SVGAGI. V gave up 7 bases and J gave up 5 bases; unmatched junction bases: 2. CDR3 in DNA: TGTGCCAGCAACAGGGGTGATAATTCACCCCTCCACTTT. Encoded protein: CASNRGDNSPLHF.

CDR3 loop: CSVGSDRRVYGYTF. CDR3 nucleotides: TGCAGCGTTGGCTCCGACAGGAGGGTTTATGGCTACACCTTC. V and J are TRBV29-1 and TRBJ1-2; possibly TRBD1 for D (6 bases). The V end lost 4 bases, the J end lost 5 bases, and 17 bases lay between the germline ends. There are 14 residues in the CDR3. Looked up from germline, CDR1 is SQVTM and CDR2 is ANQGSEA.

The chain employs TRBV5-1 and TRBJ2-5; D uncertain. In germline, CDR1 is SGHRS, CDR2 YFSETQ. The CDR3 totals 13 residues. Trimming removed 5 bases at V and 3 bases at J, with 11 bases between. DNA for the CDR3: TGCGCCAGCAGGAGACAAGGTGAAGAGACCCAGTACTTC. Its translation is CASRRQGEETQYF.

This clone was counted a few times. The chain links TRBV29-1 to TRBJ2-6; 12 nucleotides line up with TRBD1. Germline lookup yields CDR1 SQVTM and CDR2 ANQGSEA. V lost 4 bases, J lost 4 bases, and 2 bases stayed unmatched. The CDR3 covers 15 residues. DNA of the CDR3: TGCAGCGTTGGGGACAGGGGGCCGGGGGCCAACGTCCTGACTTTC. Protein sequence: CSVGDRGPGANVLTF.

This clone has only a few counts. The V call is TRBV28, the J call TRBJ1-1, with D uncertain. The CDR3 sequence is 12 residues long. CDR1 and CDR2 (germline): MDHEN, SYDVKM. V lost 3 bases to trimming and J lost 0 bases, with 2 bases between them. The CDR3 spells CASSLLNTEAFF. CDR3 DNA sequence: TGTGCCAGCAGTTTGTTGAACACTGAAGCTTTCTTT.

Only a few counts were recorded for this clone. The chain has TRBV6-6 and TRBJ1-1; D perhaps matches TRBD1 (5 bases). The length of the CDR3 is 13 residues. Germline values: CDR1 MNHNY, CDR2 SVGAGI (reference sequence). V shed 7 bases and J shed 5 bases, with 14 bases lying between them. CDR3 bases: TGTGCCAGCACCCCCGGGGGGGGGACTGAAGCTTTCTTT. This encodes CASTPGGGTEAFF.

The J gene is TRBJ1-2, the V gene TRBV7-9; no clear D. Germline V gene lookup returns CDR1 SEHNR and CDR2 FQNEAQ (reference sequence). V lost 1 base to trimming and J lost 4 bases, with 10 bases between them. The CDR3 spans 14 residues. In DNA form, the CDR3 reads TGTGCCAGCAGCTTAGGCCGGCACACCTATGGCTACACCTTC. This sequence encodes CASSLGRHTYGYTF.

The chain joins TRBV25-1 to TRBJ1-2; maybe TRBD1 (5 bases). Looked up from germline, CDR1 is MGHDK and CDR2 is SYGVNS. This CDR3 spans 13 amino acids. Trimming pared 5 bases from V and 4 bases from J, leaving 11 bases between. The CDR3 protein is CASSMTDRYGYTF. The DNA for the CDR3 is TGTGCCAGCAGTATGACAGATCGCTATGGCTACACCTTC.